The following is a T cell receptor beta chain sequence with its context. The antigen is undetermined. The source of the sample is a study of T cells after yellow fever vaccination. Study-wide points: It was a small share of clonotypes that appeared in both CD4 and CD8 compartments. It was a weaker secondary response, yet one that peaked faster, at day 5 versus 15. Most clones from primary vaccination resurfaced after the booster (about 95% CD4, 88% CD8).

Researchers made TCR cDNA using 5'RACE template switching, and this step added a universal primer site and UMIs. TCRdb analysed the 5' RACE reads with MiXCR anew, one entry per CDR3 protein. This sample has hundreds of thousands of distinct CDR3 sequences, with roughly a sixth found just once. V dropped 6 bases and J dropped 4 bases, with 17 bases sitting between them. The germline V gene encodes CDR1 SGHKS and CDR2 YYEKEE (reference sequence). This CDR3 contains 15 residues. Source: PBMCs, taken before the yellow fever booster vaccination. The rearrangement links TRBV5-5 to TRBJ2-1; D is unresolved. This TCR was recovered from a man aged 18 to 29 who received the YFV17D yellow fever vaccine. CDR3 bases: TGTGCCAGCATCGAGGACCCCTACGGGTACAATGAGCAGTTCTTC. Residues: CASIEDPYGYNEQFF. The whole variable domain, remainder taken from reference TRBV5-5 and TRBJ2-1, is DAGVTQSPTHLIKTRGQQVTLRCSPISGHKSVSWYQQVLGQGPQFIFQYYEKEERGRGNFPDRFSARQFPNYSSELNVNALLLGDSALYLCASIEDPYGYNEQFFGPGTRLTVL.